A selection of T cell receptor beta chains follows, all from one sample in a study of cytomegalovirus exposure and HLA in healthy donors. Repertoires were generated with immunoSEQ multiplex PCR, while TCRdb's copy carries only in-frame clones and drops some. The sample contains 150,000 to 180,000 clones, 65% to 85% of which appear only once. Sequencing input: PBMCs. All receptors derive from a woman aged 40 to 55 in good health and CMV-seropositive. Each CDR3 is given with its conserved first and last residue. A D gene is named only where the DNA matches it firmly. Rows give clone size only sometimes, using once, few, many, or a class for an expanded clone.

TRBJ2-2 | TRBD2 | TRBV5-1 | few | TGCGCCAGCAGCACGACTAGCGGGACCACCGGGGAGCTGTTTTTT | CASSTTSGTTGELFF
TRBJ2-7 | NA | TRBV10-2 | few | TGCGCCAGCAGTGAGTTTCTAAGCTACGAGCAGTACTTC | CASSEFLSYEQYF
TRBJ2-7 | TRBD2 | TRBV19 | NA | TGTGCCAGTAGTAATGGACTAGCGGAACGGTCCTACGAGCAGTACTTC | CASSNGLAERSYEQYF
TRBJ1-5 | NA | TRBV6-1 | NA | TGTGCCAGCAGTGACAGGGGACGTAGCAATCAGCCCCAGCATTTT | CASSDRGRSNQPQHF
TRBJ2-2 | TRBD1 | TRBV6-5 | NA | TGTGCCAGCAAAGAACAGGGGCAGGTCACCGGGGAGCTGTTTTTT | CASKEQGQVTGELFF
TRBJ1-5 | NA | TRBV2 | once | TGTGCCAGCAGTGGTCGAGTCTTTCAGCCCCAGCATTTT | CASSGRVFQPQHF
TRBJ2-4 | NA | TRBV27 | NA | TGTGCCAGCAGTTTATCACCGGGAGTAGGATCCAAAAACATTCAGTACTTC | CASSLSPGVGSKNIQYF
TRBJ2-2 | TRBD2 | TRBV2 | NA | TGTGCCAGCAGTTTGACTAGCGGGAGTTTCGGGGAGCTGTTTTTT | CASSLTSGSFGELFF
TRBJ1-2 | NA | TRBV30 | NA | TGTGCCTGGGCCTCCGGGCAGGGAAGTGGCTACACCTTC | CAWASGQGSGYTF
TRBJ2-1 | NA | TRBV10-3 | NA | TGTGCCATCACCCGGGAGAGCTCCTACAATGAGCAGTTCTTC | CAITRESSYNEQFF
TRBJ1-2 | NA | TRBV10-3 | NA | TGTGCCAGCAACCCTGGGAGCGTCTATGGCTACACCTTC | CASNPGSVYGYTF
TRBJ1-6 | NA | TRBV30 | NA | TGTGCCTGGAGCGGGGTGAGTTCACCCCTCCACTTT | CAWSGVSSPLHF
TRBJ2-3 | TRBD2 | TRBV7-2 | few | TGTGCCAGCAGTCGACAAGTAGCGGGAGAAGTAGATACGCAGTATTTT | CASSRQVAGEVDTQYF
TRBJ2-3 | TRBD2 | TRBV27 | NA | TGTGCCAGCAGTTACGCGGGGGGCACCACAGATACGCAGTATTTT | CASSYAGGTTDTQYF
TRBJ2-5 | NA | TRBV13 | NA | TGTGCCAGCAGCCTGAGGGGGAGGGCGTTTTTGGAAGAGACCCAGTACTTC | CASSLRGRAFLEETQYF
TRBJ1-2 | TRBD1 | TRBV18 | few | TGTGCCAGCTCACGGACAGGGGCTAACTATGGCTACACCTTC | CASSRTGANYGYTF
TRBJ1-4 | NA | TRBV4-1 | once | TGCGCCAGCAGCCAAACCTCAGGCTACTCTAATGAAAAACTGTTTTTT | CASSQTSGYSNEKLFF
TRBJ2-5 | TRBD1 | TRBV18 | NA | TGTGCCAGCTCGCGGACAGGGACGGAGACCCAGTACTTC | CASSRTGTETQYF
TRBJ2-5 | NA | TRBV19 | NA | TGTGCCAGTAGTATAGGCGGCCGCAACCAAGAGACCCAGTACTTC | CASSIGGRNQETQYF
TRBJ2-1 | NA | TRBV19 | once | TGTGCCAGTAGTAAACCAGGGACACCGGGCGGTTATGAGCAGTTCTTC | CASSKPGTPGGYEQFF
TRBJ2-7 | NA | TRBV15 | NA | TGTGCCACCAGCAGTGCGGGACTTATCTCCTACGAGCAGTACTTC | CATSSAGLISYEQYF
TRBJ1-3 | NA | TRBV13 | NA | TGTGCCAGCAGCCCGGAGGCAGCCAACACCATATATTTT | CASSPEAANTIYF
TRBJ2-6 | NA | TRBV30 | NA | TGTGCCCTATCTAGGGCCAACGTCCTGACTTTC | CALSRANVLTF
TRBJ2-7 | NA | TRBV6-5 | NA | TGTGCCAGCAGTTACTCTTTCGATGCGGCTACCTACGAGCAGTACTTC | CASSYSFDAATYEQYF
TRBJ2-3 | NA | TRBV6-5 | NA | TGTGCCAGCAGTGAACATCTAGATACGCAGTATTTT | CASSEHLDTQYF
TRBJ2-7 | TRBD2 | TRBV25-1 | NA | TGTGCCAGCAGTGATCCCTGGACTAGCGGGAGGGATGCCTACGAGCAGTACTTC | CASSDPWTSGRDAYEQYF
TRBJ1-2 | TRBD1 | TRBV7-2 | NA | TGTGCCAGCAGCTGGGACAGCTATGGCTACACCTTC | CASSWDSYGYTF
TRBJ2-5 | TRBD1 | TRBV29-1 | few | TGCAGCGTTCAAGACGGGACAGGGCTTATACGGGGAGAGACCCAGTACTTC | CSVQDGTGLIRGETQYF
TRBJ2-7 | NA | TRBV27 | NA | TGTGCCAGCAACCCCTTCAGTTCGCCCTACGAGCAGTACTTC | CASNPFSSPYEQYF
TRBJ2-7 | TRBD2 | TRBV6-5 | NA | TGTGCCAGCAGTTACAGGCGGGAGGGCTACGAGCAGTACTTC | CASSYRREGYEQYF
TRBJ1-2 | NA | TRBV13 | NA | TGTGCCAGCAGCTTTACAGGGACGTTCGATGGCTACACCTTC | CASSFTGTFDGYTF
TRBJ2-1 | NA | TRBV7-9 | NA | TGTGCCAGCAGCGGGAGCTCTGGGTCCTACAATGAGCAGTTCTTC | CASSGSSGSYNEQFF
TRBJ1-3 | NA | TRBV7-6 | NA | TGTGCCAGCAGCTTATTTTGGCCTGGAAACACCATATATTTT | CASSLFWPGNTIYF
TRBJ1-2 | NA | TRBV5-4 | NA | TGTGCCAGCAGCTTGGGGGGTCAGACTACGGGCTACACCTTC | CASSLGGQTTGYTF
TRBJ1-1 | NA | TRBV5-6 | NA | TGTGCCAGCAGCTTGTTAGGAGTGAACACTGAAGCTTTCTTT | CASSLLGVNTEAFF
TRBJ2-7 | NA | TRBV30 | NA | TGTGCCTGGAGTCATCAGGGTTACTACGAGCAGTACTTC | CAWSHQGYYEQYF
TRBJ2-7 | NA | TRBV5-1 | few | TGCGCCAGCAGCTTGATTCCTGGGGGCTACGAGCAGTACTTC | CASSLIPGGYEQYF
TRBJ1-1 | NA | TRBV7-8 | NA | TGTGCCAGCAGCTCGGGACACAGCAACACTGAAGCTTTCTTT | CASSSGHSNTEAFF
TRBJ1-5 | NA | TRBV2 | NA | TGTGCCAGCAGTGAGACCACGGGTATCGGCAATCAGCCCCAGCATTTT | CASSETTGIGNQPQHF
TRBJ1-1 | NA | TRBV6-1 | NA | TGTGCCTCGAACAACTTACAGGGACGCACTGAAGCTTTCTTT | CASNNLQGRTEAFF
TRBJ2-5 | TRBD2 | TRBV5-4 | NA | TGTGCCAGCAGCAGACCGGGACTAGCAGAGACCCAGTACTTC | CASSRPGLAETQYF
TRBJ1-5 | NA | TRBV18 | NA | TGTGCCAGCTCACCGGGGCCCGGTAATAATCAGCCCCAGCATTTT | CASSPGPGNNQPQHF
TRBJ2-2 | TRBD2 | TRBV5-4 | few | TGTGCCAGCAGCCCCGCGGCCGGGACTAGCGGGAGGGCCGGGGAGCTGTTTTTT | CASSPAAGTSGRAGELFF
TRBJ1-5 | NA | TRBV11-2 | NA | TGTGCCAGCAGCTTTGGGGGGAATCAGCCCCAGCATTTT | CASSFGGNQPQHF
TRBJ1-1 | NA | TRBV19 | NA | TGTGCCAGTAGTGGGGCCAGGGTGCTGAACACTGAAGCTTTCTTT | CASSGARVLNTEAFF
TRBJ2-2 | NA | TRBV30 | NA | TGTGCCTGGAGTGTCGACAGAGGATCCACCGGGGAGCTGTTTTTT | CAWSVDRGSTGELFF
TRBJ2-1 | TRBD2 | TRBV11-3 | NA | TGTGCCAGCAGCTTCCCCGGGACTAGCGGGAGGTTCTTC | CASSFPGTSGRFF
TRBJ2-1 | TRBD1 | TRBV10-3 | NA | TGTGCCATCAGTGAGTTCCCCGGACAGGCCGGATTGTACAATGAGCAGTTCTTC | CAISEFPGQAGLYNEQFF
TRBJ1-2 | TRBD1 | TRBV5-1 | NA | TGCGCCAGCAGCTTGGCCGGACAGGGGGTAGATGGCTACACCTTC | CASSLAGQGVDGYTF
TRBJ1-2 | NA | TRBV5-4 | NA | TGTGCCAGCAGCCCGGACAGCTATGGCTACACCTTC | CASSPDSYGYTF
TRBJ2-7 | TRBD2 | TRBV7-8 | once | TGTGCCAGCAGCTTAGGGACTAGCGGGACCTACGAGCAGTACTTC | CASSLGTSGTYEQYF
TRBJ1-4 | NA | TRBV15 | NA | TGTGCCACCAGCGGACCTTCGGGGGAAAAACTGTTTTTT | CATSGPSGEKLFF
TRBJ2-1 | TRBD1 | TRBV28 | few | TGTGCCAGCAGTCCTGCGACAGGGGGCTCCTACAATGAGCAGTTCTTC | CASSPATGGSYNEQFF
TRBJ2-7 | TRBD1 | TRBV28 | once | TGTGCCAGCAGGCGACAGGGGGCTAGGGAGCAGTACTTC | CASRRQGAREQYF